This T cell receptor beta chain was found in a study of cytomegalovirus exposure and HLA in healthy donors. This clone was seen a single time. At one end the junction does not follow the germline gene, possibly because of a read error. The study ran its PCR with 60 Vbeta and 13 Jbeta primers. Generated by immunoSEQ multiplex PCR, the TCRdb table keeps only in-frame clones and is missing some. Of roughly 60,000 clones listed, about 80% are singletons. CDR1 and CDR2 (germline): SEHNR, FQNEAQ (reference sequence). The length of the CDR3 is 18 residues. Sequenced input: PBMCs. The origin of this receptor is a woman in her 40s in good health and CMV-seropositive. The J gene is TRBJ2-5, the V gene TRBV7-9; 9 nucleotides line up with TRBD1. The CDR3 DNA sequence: TGTTCCAGCAGCTTAGGACTTACCGGGACAGGGCCACTAGAGACCCAGTACTTC. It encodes CSSSLGLTGTGPLETQYF.